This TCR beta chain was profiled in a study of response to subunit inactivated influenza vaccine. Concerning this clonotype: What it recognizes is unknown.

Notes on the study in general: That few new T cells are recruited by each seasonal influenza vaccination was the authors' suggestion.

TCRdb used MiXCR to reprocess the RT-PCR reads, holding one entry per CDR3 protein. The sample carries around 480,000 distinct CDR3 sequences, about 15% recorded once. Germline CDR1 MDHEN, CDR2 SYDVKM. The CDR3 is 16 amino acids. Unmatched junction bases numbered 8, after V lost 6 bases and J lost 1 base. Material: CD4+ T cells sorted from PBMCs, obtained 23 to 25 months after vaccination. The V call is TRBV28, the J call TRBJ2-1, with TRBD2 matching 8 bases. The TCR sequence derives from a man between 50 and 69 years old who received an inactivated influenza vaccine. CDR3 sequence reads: CASSLGTSASYNEQFF. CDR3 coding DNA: TGTGCCAGCAGCCTCGGGACTAGTGCATCCTACAATGAGCAGTTCTTC.